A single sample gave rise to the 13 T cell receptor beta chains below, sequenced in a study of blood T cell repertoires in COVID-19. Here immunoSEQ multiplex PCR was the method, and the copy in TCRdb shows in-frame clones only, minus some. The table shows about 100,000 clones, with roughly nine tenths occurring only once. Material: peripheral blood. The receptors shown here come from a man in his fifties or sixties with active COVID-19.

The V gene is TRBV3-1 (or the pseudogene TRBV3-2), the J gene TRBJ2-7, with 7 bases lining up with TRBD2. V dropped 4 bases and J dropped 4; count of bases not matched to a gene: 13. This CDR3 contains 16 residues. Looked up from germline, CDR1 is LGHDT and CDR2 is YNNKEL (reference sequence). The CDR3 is CASSPRGGREAYEQYV. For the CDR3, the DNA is TGTGCCAGCAGCCCCCGGGGCGGGAGAGAGGCTTACGAGCAGTACGTC.

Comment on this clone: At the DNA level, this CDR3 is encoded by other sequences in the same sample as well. The CDR3 region has the DNA TGTGCCAGTAGTATATCGGTGAACACTGAAGCTTTCTTT. This translates into CASSISVNTEAFF. The J gene is TRBJ1-1, the V gene TRBV19; D unresolved. V dropped 2 bases and J dropped 0 bases, with 4 bases sitting between them. This CDR3 has 13 residues. Germline V gene lookup returns CDR1 LNHDA and CDR2 SQIVND (reference sequence).

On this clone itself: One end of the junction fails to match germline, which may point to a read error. The CDR3 sequence is CAWTLRTGVYGYTF. The CDR3, as DNA: TGTGCTTGGACACTCCGGACAGGGGTTTATGGCTACACCTTC. The chain employs TRBV30 and TRBJ1-2; 9 positions match TRBD1. Germline-derived CDR1 and CDR2 are GTSNPN and SVGIG (reference sequence). This CDR3 has 14 amino acids.

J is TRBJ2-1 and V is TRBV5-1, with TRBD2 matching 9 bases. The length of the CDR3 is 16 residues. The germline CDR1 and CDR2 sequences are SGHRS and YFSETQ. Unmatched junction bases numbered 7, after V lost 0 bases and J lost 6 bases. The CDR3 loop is CASSLGGGGGANEQFF. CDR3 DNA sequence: TGCGCCAGCAGCTTGGGAGGCGGCGGGGGGGCCAATGAGCAGTTCTTC.

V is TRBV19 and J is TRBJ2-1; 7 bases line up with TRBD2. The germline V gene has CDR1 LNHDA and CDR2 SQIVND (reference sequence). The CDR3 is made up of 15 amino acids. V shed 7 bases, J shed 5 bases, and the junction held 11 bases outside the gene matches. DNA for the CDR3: TGTGCCAGTAAAGACGGAGCGGGGCCGAACAATGAGCAGTTCTTC. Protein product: CASKDGAGPNNEQFF.

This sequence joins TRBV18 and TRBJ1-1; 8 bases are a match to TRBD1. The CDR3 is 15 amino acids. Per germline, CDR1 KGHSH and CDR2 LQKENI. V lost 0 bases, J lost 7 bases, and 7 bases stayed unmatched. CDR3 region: CASSPPGTGLGEAFF. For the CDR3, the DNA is TGTGCCAGCTCACCACCCGGGACAGGATTGGGTGAAGCTTTCTTT.

CDR3 in DNA: TGTGCCAGCAGCCGGGACAGGGGAAGGTCCTACGAGCAGTACTTC. Translated, it gives CASSRDRGRSYEQYF. The chain combines TRBV5-4 with TRBJ2-7, with TRBD1 identical over 10 bases. The CDR3 is made up of 15 amino acids. Germline trimming cut 4 bases from V and 1 base from J; bases unmatched to any gene: 5. Germline V gene lookup returns CDR1 SGHNT and CDR2 YYREEE (reference sequence).

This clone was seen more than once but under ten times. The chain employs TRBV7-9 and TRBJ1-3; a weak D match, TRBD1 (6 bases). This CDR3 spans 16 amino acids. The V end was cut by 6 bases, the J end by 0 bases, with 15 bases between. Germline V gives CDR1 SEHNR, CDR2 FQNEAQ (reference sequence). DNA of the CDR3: TGTGCCAGCAGTTCCGTCGGACAGATCTCTGGAAACACCATATATTTT. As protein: CASSSVGQISGNTIYF.

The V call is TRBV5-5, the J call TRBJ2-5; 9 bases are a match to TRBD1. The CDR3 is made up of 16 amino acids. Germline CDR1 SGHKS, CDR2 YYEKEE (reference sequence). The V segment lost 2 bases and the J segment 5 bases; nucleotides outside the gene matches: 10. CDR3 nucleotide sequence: TGTGCCAGCAGCTTTGGAACAGGGGGCTTTGGGGAGACCCAGTACTTC. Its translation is CASSFGTGGFGETQYF.

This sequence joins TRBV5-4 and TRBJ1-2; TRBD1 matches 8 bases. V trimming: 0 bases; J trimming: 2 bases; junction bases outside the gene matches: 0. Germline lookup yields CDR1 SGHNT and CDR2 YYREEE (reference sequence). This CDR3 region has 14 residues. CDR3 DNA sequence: TGTGCCAGCAGCTTGGCAGGGGGCAACTATGGCTACACCTTC. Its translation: CASSLAGGNYGYTF.

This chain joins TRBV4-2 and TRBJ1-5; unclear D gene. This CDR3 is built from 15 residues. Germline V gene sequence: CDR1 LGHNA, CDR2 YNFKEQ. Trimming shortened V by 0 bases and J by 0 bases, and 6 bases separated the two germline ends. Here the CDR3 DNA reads TGTGCCAGCAGCCAAGATTCGGGTAGCAATCAGCCCCAGCATTTT. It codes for CASSQDSGSNQPQHF.

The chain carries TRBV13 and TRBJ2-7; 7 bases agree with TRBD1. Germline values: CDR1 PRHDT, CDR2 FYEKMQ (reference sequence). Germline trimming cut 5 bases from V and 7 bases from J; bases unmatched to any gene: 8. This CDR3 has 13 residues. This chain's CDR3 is CASSRTGSREQYV. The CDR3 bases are TGTGCCAGCAGCCGGACAGGATCGAGGGAGCAGTACGTC.

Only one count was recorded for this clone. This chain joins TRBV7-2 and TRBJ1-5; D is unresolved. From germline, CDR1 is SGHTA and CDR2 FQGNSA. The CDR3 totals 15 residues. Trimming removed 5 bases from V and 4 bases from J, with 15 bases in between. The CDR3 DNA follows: TGTGCCAGCAGCCCCCCCGGGTTTGGAAATCAGCCCCAGCATTTT. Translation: CASSPPGFGNQPQHF.